The 13 T cell receptor beta chains below were found in one sample sequenced in a study of cytomegalovirus exposure and HLA in healthy donors. Method: immunoSEQ multiplex PCR; TCRdb's copy keeps in-frame clones and lacks some. The profile shows 180,000 or so clones, roughly 86% of them singletons. Source material: PBMCs. The receptors stem from a man aged 18 to 30 in good health and CMV-seropositive.

The V gene is TRBV4-1, the J gene TRBJ2-7; TRBD2 matches at 13 bases. Looked up from germline, CDR1 is MGHRA and CDR2 is YSYEKL. The V and J ends lost 4 bases and 7 bases, in that order; junction bases with no gene match: 7. CDR3 length: 15 residues. The CDR3 coding sequence is TGCGCCAGCAGCCTAAGACTAGCGGGAGGAGGGGAGCAGTACTTC. It encodes CASSLRLAGGGEQYF.

This clone is termed medium-sized (0.01 to 0.1%). The chain links TRBV6-1 to TRBJ2-6; D is possibly TRBD1 (6 bases). The CDR3 is made up of 15 amino acids. V was clipped by 3 bases and J by 0 bases, with 6 bases between them. Germline assignment: CDR1 MNHNS and CDR2 SASEGT. CDR3 coding DNA: TGTGCCAGCAGTGAGGACAGCTCTGGGGCCAACGTCCTGACTTTC. Translation gives CASSEDSSGANVLTF.

The rearrangement joins TRBV6-5 to TRBJ2-3; D unresolved. CDR1 MNHEY and CDR2 SVGAGI come from the germline V gene. The CDR3 consists of 14 residues. The ends were cut back, 0 bases at V and 4 bases at J, with 8 bases in the middle. The CDR3 DNA reads TGTGCCAGCAGTTACTCGCTAGTATCAGATACGCAGTATTTT. Its protein is CASSYSLVSDTQYF.

The rearrangement links TRBV7-2 to TRBJ2-3; possible D gene TRBD2, 5 bases. V was clipped by 3 bases and J by 2 bases, with 12 bases between them. Germline loops: CDR1 SGHTA, CDR2 FQGNSA. The length of the CDR3 is 15 residues. The CDR3 sequence is CASSLGGPYTDTQYF. CDR3 sequence (DNA): TGTGCCAGCAGCTTGGGCGGGCCATACACAGATACGCAGTATTTT.

The chain combines TRBV7-6 with TRBJ2-7, with D perhaps TRBD2 (5 bases). The CDR3 runs to 14 residues. The ends were cut back, 5 bases at V and 5 bases at J, with 16 bases in the middle. Germline-derived CDR1 and CDR2 are SGHVS and FNYEAQ. CDR3 sequence reads: CASSLSGEGHEQYF. CDR3 DNA sequence: TGTGCCAGCAGCCTATCCGGAGAGGGCCACGAGCAGTACTTC.

The V call is TRBV7-2, the J call TRBJ2-7; 7 bases are a match to TRBD1. The CDR3 consists of 16 residues. Trimming removed 3 bases from V and 3 bases from J; junction bases left unmatched: 11. Germline V gives CDR1 SGHTA, CDR2 FQGNSA. The CDR3 DNA follows: TGTGCCAGCAGCTTGACAGGGTTGGCCCCCCTCTACGAGCAGTACTTC. Translated, it gives CASSLTGLAPLYEQYF.

The rearrangement uses TRBV6-5 and TRBJ1-1; weak D call: TRBD1 (5 bases). V was cut by 5 bases and J by 4 bases, with 11 bases left in between. There are 13 residues in the CDR3. The germline gives CDR1 MNHEY, CDR2 SVGAGI. Written as DNA, the CDR3 is TGTGCCAGCAGTACCGCGGACATCACTGAAGCTTTCTTT. Residues: CASSTADITEAFF.

The chain has TRBV27 and TRBJ1-4; D remains unclear. Germline CDR1 reads MNHEY; CDR2 reads SMNVEV (reference sequence). Between the trimmed V and J ends, which lost 4 bases and 4 bases, there was a span of 7 bases. The CDR3 is made up of 13 amino acids. This CDR3 reads CASSSGFNEKLFF. In nucleotides, the CDR3 is TGTGCCAGCAGTTCCGGGTTTAATGAAAAACTGTTTTTT.

The V gene is TRBV5-5, the J gene TRBJ2-7; D might be TRBD1 (6 bases). Trimming removed 4 bases at V and 3 bases at J, with 11 bases between. This CDR3 comprises 13 residues. CDR1 and CDR2 from the germline V gene are SGHKS and YYEKEE (reference sequence). DNA for the CDR3: TGTGCCAGCAGCCCCCAGGGGAACTACGAGCAGTACTTC. Amino acids: CASSPQGNYEQYF.

This clone was recorded once. The chain couples TRBV6-1 to TRBJ2-1, with D perhaps TRBD1 (6 bases). CDR1 and CDR2 (germline): MNHNS, SASEGT. V was clipped by 8 bases and J by 0 bases, with 11 bases between them. The CDR3 is 14 residues long. The CDR3 sequence: CASCQGSSYNEQFF. CDR3 DNA: TGTGCCAGCTGCCAGGGGAGCTCCTACAATGAGCAGTTCTTC.

The rearrangement uses TRBV30 and TRBJ2-2; D unclear. This CDR3 region has 12 residues. V lost 3 bases to trimming and J lost 6 bases, with 8 bases between them. Looked up from germline, CDR1 is GTSNPN and CDR2 is SVGIG (reference sequence). CDR3 coding DNA: TGTGCCTGGAGCGCGTACCCCGGGGAGCTGTTTTTT. Translated: CAWSAYPGELFF.

The V and J genes are TRBV2 and TRBJ2-7; weak D call: TRBD1 (6 bases). The germline V gene has CDR1 SNHLY and CDR2 FYNNEI. This CDR3 is 12 amino acids long. V lost 7 bases to trimming and J lost 4 bases, with 11 bases between them. DNA of the CDR3: TGTGCCAGCAAGATACAGGGTTACGAGCAGTACTTC. Amino acids: CASKIQGYEQYF.

The rearrangement links TRBV7-2 to TRBJ1-5, with 10 bases identical to TRBD1. The germline gives CDR1 SGHTA, CDR2 FQGNSA. With 5 bases clipped from V and 5 bases from J, the junction kept 3 bases outside the gene matches. The length of the CDR3 is 14 residues. The chain's CDR3 is CASSRQGADQPQHF. The CDR3 DNA is TGTGCCAGCAGCCGACAGGGGGCGGATCAGCCCCAGCATTTT.